This T cell receptor beta chain stems from a study of T cell repertoires in cytomegalovirus infection. CDR3 length: 19 amino acids. CDR1 and CDR2 from the germline V gene are SGHAT and FQNNGV. Germline trimming cut 1 base from V and 3 bases from J; bases unmatched to any gene: 14. Via MiXCR, TCRdb re-called the reads, giving one row per CDR3 protein. Seen here are a few hundred thousand distinct CDR3 sequences, just under 35% observed once, and the top ten hold 13%. There are many counts of this clonotype. The target antigen is unknown. Study results and limitations: Accumulated public TCR beta family frequency recognized individuals carrying CMV together with the relevant HLA.

The specimen comprised cultured PBMCs, sampled from culture after CMV antigen stimulation. The chain uses TRBV11-2 and TRBJ2-3; 9 bases match TRBD2. This clonotype originated in a human donor in good health (CMV status not recorded). Some clones in this sample may be carry-over from other donors' samples. The CDR3 sequence: CASSLVGRGRASPTDTQYF. CDR3 DNA: TGTGCCAGCAGCTTAGTGGGGCGCGGGAGGGCCTCCCCTACAGATACGCAGTATTTT.